The TCR beta chain under discussion was sequenced for a study of STAT5B mutations in CD4+ large granular lymphocyte leukemia. The table came from immunoSEQ multiplex PCR; TCRdb's copy has only in-frame clones and leaves some out. The data contain about 32,000 clones, 78% of them singletons. The origin of this receptor is a human donor in good health. The sequenced material came from CD4+ T cells from blood buffy coats.

The DNA of the CDR3 is TGTGCCAGCAGCCTTTCAGACAGAAGCAATCAGCCCCAGCATTTT. This encodes CASSLSDRSNQPQHF. The chain joins TRBV5-6 to TRBJ1-5; D may be TRBD1 (5 bases). The germline V gene has CDR1 SGHDT and CDR2 YYEEEE. The V end lost 4 bases, the J end lost 1 base, and 12 bases lay between the germline ends. This CDR3 comprises 15 residues.